The entry below gives a single T cell receptor (beta chain) sequence along with its context. Its antigen is undetermined. The sample belongs to a study of beta chain features in type 1 diabetes. The study's findings and limits: Shorter TCRB CDR3s, moderately but significantly so, were found in Type 1 diabetes patients in all four CD4+ subsets.

Every donor had blood drawn once into heparin, about 116 mL on average. The investigators reverse transcribed all of the isolated RNA, so they sequenced expressed TCRB transcripts. TCRdb's copy holds only in-frame clones and misses some; the assay was immunoSEQ multiplex PCR. Counted here are hundreds of thousands of clones, about 15% occurring once; the ten biggest clones make up less than 0.02%. V gave up 6 bases and J gave up 3 bases; unmatched junction bases: 5. This CDR3 spans 14 amino acids. The germline V gene encodes CDR1 MNHEY and CDR2 SMNVEV (reference sequence). Sequenced sample: naive CD4+ T cells from blood. The source of this sequence is a man younger than 30 with type 1 diabetes. The rearrangement uses TRBV27 and TRBJ2-5, with 9 bases matching TRBD2. CDR3 residues: CASRSRLAEETQYF. The CDR3 bases are TGTGCCAGCAGATCCAGACTAGCGGAAGAGACCCAGTACTTC.